The rows below give T cell receptor beta chains drawn from one sample of a study of radiation and T cells in renal cell carcinoma. Method: immunoSEQ multiplex PCR; TCRdb's copy keeps in-frame clones and lacks some. The data contain about 140,000 clones, over 65% of them seen just once; the ten biggest clones take up under 30%. Sequences were derived from blood, sampled from a patient whose treatment included radiotherapy and nephrectomy. The receptor set was obtained from a woman in her 50s with renal cell carcinoma. CDR3s include the opening cysteine and the closing phenylalanine or tryptophan. Each record gives: clone size, V gene, J gene, D gene, CDR3 DNA, CDR3 protein. The D gene is left open where the match is weak. The size entry is marked missing in some rows and otherwise reads once, few, many or a size class.

abundance: .; v_gene: TRBV25-1; j_gene: TRBJ2-3; d_gene: TRBD1; CDR3nt: TGTGCCAGCAGTGAATATCCTGTTGAGGGGGCTGGAGATACGCAGTATTTT; CDR3aa: CASSEYPVEGAGDTQYF
abundance: .; v_gene: TRBV7-3; j_gene: TRBJ2-3; d_gene: TRBD2; CDR3nt: TGTGCCAGCAGCCTGGCTGGGAGCGGGAGTGGGACAGATACGCAGTATTTT; CDR3aa: CASSLAGSGSGTDTQYF
abundance: .; v_gene: TRBV2; j_gene: TRBJ1-6; d_gene: .; CDR3nt: TGTGCCAGCAGTGAAGGCAGGGGCGATAATTCACCCCTCCACTTT; CDR3aa: CASSEGRGDNSPLHF
abundance: .; v_gene: TRBV19; j_gene: TRBJ1-1; d_gene: TRBD1; CDR3nt: TGTGCCAGTAGTATCGGGACAGGGAGGACGATGAACACTGAAGCTTTCTTT; CDR3aa: CASSIGTGRTMNTEAFF
abundance: .; v_gene: TRBV6-5; j_gene: TRBJ1-5; d_gene: .; CDR3nt: TGTGCCAGCAGTTACTCGAATGGACAGAACTTCCCCCAGCATTTT; CDR3aa: CASSYSNGQNFPQHF
abundance: once; v_gene: TRBV28; j_gene: TRBJ1-6; d_gene: .; CDR3nt: TGTGCCACGGATCCCCGGGCCTCAAATTCACCCCTCCACTTT; CDR3aa: CATDPRASNSPLHF
abundance: .; v_gene: TRBV11-2; j_gene: TRBJ2-7; d_gene: .; CDR3nt: TGTGCCAGCAGTAGTAGGGCGACCTACGAGCAGTACTTC; CDR3aa: CASSSRATYEQYF
abundance: .; v_gene: TRBV4-3; j_gene: TRBJ2-3; d_gene: .; CDR3nt: TGCGCCAGCAGCCATAGGGAGGAGGATACGCAGTATTTT; CDR3aa: CASSHREEDTQYF
abundance: .; v_gene: TRBV5-1; j_gene: TRBJ2-1; d_gene: .; CDR3nt: TGCGCCAGCAGCTACCACAATGAGCAGTTCTTC; CDR3aa: CASSYHNEQFF
abundance: once; v_gene: TRBV7-2; j_gene: TRBJ1-2; d_gene: TRBD1; CDR3nt: TGTGCCAGCAGCGACAGGGGGCTTTGGTATGGCTACACCTTC; CDR3aa: CASSDRGLWYGYTF
abundance: .; v_gene: TRBV6-5; j_gene: TRBJ1-6; d_gene: .; CDR3nt: TGTGCCAGCAGTTACTCGGAGGGGTGGAATTCACCCCTCCACTTT; CDR3aa: CASSYSEGWNSPLHF
abundance: .; v_gene: TRBV14; j_gene: TRBJ1-6; d_gene: .; CDR3nt: TGTGCCAGCAGCCAAGATGTAGGCCAGGGATGGACCTATAATTCACCCCTCCACTTT; CDR3aa: CASSQDVGQGWTYNSPLHF
abundance: .; v_gene: TRBV6-1; j_gene: TRBJ2-2; d_gene: .; CDR3nt: TGTGCCAGCAGTGAAGTATCTAGAGGTACTACCGGGGAGCTGTTTTTT; CDR3aa: CASSEVSRGTTGELFF
abundance: .; v_gene: TRBV5-1; j_gene: TRBJ2-2; d_gene: .; CDR3nt: TGCGCCAGCAGCTTGGAAGTAGCGGAGGGCACCGGGGAGCTGTTTTTT; CDR3aa: CASSLEVAEGTGELFF
abundance: .; v_gene: TRBV7-2; j_gene: TRBJ2-7; d_gene: TRBD2; CDR3nt: TGTGCCAGCAGCGTAGCGGGAGGTGATACCTACGAGCAGTACTTC; CDR3aa: CASSVAGGDTYEQYF
abundance: .; v_gene: TRBV10-3; j_gene: TRBJ2-1; d_gene: .; CDR3nt: TGTGCCATCAGTCGGGGCGGGGCTGAATACAATGAGCAGTTCTTC; CDR3aa: CAISRGGAEYNEQFF
abundance: .; v_gene: TRBV9; j_gene: TRBJ2-5; d_gene: .; CDR3nt: TGTGCCAGCAGCTTTTCCGGGGGACTTCAAGAGACCCAGTACTTC; CDR3aa: CASSFSGGLQETQYF
abundance: once; v_gene: TRBV6-5; j_gene: TRBJ1-4; d_gene: TRBD1; CDR3nt: TGTGCCAGCAGTCCGACGACAGGGAGAAAACTGTTTTTT; CDR3aa: CASSPTTGRKLFF
abundance: .; v_gene: TRBV9; j_gene: TRBJ2-1; d_gene: .; CDR3nt: TGTGCCAGCAGCCCCGAAAGGAGAGCTGAGCAGTTCTTC; CDR3aa: CASSPERRAEQFF
abundance: once; v_gene: TRBV28; j_gene: TRBJ2-7; d_gene: .; CDR3nt: TGTGCCAGCAGTTTGGGGAAATACGAGCAGTACTTC; CDR3aa: CASSLGKYEQYF
abundance: .; v_gene: TRBV5-1; j_gene: TRBJ2-7; d_gene: TRBD2; CDR3nt: TGCGCCAGCAGCTTGTACACGGGGGGGCCGGAAGAGCAGTACTTC; CDR3aa: CASSLYTGGPEEQYF
abundance: .; v_gene: TRBV6-5; j_gene: TRBJ1-1; d_gene: TRBD1; CDR3nt: TGTGCCAGCAGTCCTCTGACAGGGGAAGCTTTCTTT; CDR3aa: CASSPLTGEAFF